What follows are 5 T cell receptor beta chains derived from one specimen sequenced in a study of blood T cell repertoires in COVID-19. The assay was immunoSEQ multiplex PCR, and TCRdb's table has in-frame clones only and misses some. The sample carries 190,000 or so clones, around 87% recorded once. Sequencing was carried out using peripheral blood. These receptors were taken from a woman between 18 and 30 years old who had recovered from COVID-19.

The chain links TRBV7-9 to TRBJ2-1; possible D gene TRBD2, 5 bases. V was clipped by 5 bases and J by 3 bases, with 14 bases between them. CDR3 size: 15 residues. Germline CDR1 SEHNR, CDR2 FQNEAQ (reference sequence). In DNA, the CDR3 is TGTGCCAGCAGCGCCCGGGGTATGGGCTACAATGAGCAGTTCTTC. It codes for CASSARGMGYNEQFF.

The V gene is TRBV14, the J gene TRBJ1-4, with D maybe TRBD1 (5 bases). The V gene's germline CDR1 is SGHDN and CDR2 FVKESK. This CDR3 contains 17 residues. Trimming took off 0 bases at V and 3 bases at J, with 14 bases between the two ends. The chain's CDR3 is CASSQDQGSTSNEKLFF. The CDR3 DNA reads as TGTGCCAGCAGCCAAGATCAGGGAAGCACCTCTAATGAAAAACTGTTTTTT.

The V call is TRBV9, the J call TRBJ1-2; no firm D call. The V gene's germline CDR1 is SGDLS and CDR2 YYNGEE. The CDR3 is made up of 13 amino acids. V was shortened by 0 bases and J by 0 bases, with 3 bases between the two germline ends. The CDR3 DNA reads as TGTGCCAGCAGCGTAGCAGCTAACTATGGCTACACCTTC. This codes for CASSVAANYGYTF.

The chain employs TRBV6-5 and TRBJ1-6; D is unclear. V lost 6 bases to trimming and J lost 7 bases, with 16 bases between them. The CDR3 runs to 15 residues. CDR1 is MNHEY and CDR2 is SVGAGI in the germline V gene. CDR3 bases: TGTGCCAGCAGGTTCCTCCGAGGCGTAAATTCACCCCTCCACTTT. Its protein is CASRFLRGVNSPLHF.

The CDR3 is CASSPGTGLYEQYV. The CDR3 DNA sequence: TGTGCCAGCAGTCCCGGGACTGGGCTCTACGAGCAGTACGTC. V usage is TRBV28 and J usage is TRBJ2-7, with D possibly TRBD2 on 6 matching bases. The V and J ends lost 5 bases and 3 bases respectively, with 14 bases between them. CDR1 MDHEN and CDR2 SYDVKM come from the germline V gene. The CDR3 length is 14 residues.